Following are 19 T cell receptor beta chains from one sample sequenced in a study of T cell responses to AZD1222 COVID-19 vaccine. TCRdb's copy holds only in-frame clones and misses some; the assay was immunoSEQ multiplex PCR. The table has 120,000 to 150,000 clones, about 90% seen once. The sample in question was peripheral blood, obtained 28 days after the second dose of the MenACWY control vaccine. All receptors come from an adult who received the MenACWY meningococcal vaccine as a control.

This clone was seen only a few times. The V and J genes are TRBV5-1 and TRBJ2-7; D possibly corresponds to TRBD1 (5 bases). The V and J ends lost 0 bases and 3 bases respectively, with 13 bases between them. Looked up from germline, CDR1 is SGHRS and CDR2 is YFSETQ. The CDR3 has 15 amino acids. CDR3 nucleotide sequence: TGCGCCAGCAGCTTGGGACAGCCCGGTTACTACGAGCAGTACTTC. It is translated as CASSLGQPGYYEQYF.

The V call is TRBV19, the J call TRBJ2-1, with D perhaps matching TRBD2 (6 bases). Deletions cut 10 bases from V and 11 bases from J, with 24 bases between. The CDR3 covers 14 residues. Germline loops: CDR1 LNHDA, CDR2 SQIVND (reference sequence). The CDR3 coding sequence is TGTGCCACCAACTCAGGGACTGGCGCAATGAAGCAGTTCTTC. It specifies CATNSGTGAMKQFF.

This CDR3 reads CASSAQGTMNTEAFF. CDR3 in DNA: TGCGCCAGCAGCGCACAGGGTACCATGAACACTGAAGCTTTCTTT. The chain carries TRBV5-1 and TRBJ1-1; TRBD1 might be the D (6 bases). Germline V gene lookup returns CDR1 SGHRS and CDR2 YFSETQ. This CDR3 has 15 residues. Trimming left V 4 bases short and J 0 bases short, with 13 bases between. Filled out from reference TRBV5-1 and TRBJ1-1, the complete variable domain reads KAGVTQTPRYLIKTRGQQVTLSCSPISGHRSVSWYQQTPGQGLQFLFEYFSETQRNKGNFPGRFSGRQFSNSRSEMNVSTLELGDSALYLCASSAQGTMNTEAFFGQGTRLTVV.

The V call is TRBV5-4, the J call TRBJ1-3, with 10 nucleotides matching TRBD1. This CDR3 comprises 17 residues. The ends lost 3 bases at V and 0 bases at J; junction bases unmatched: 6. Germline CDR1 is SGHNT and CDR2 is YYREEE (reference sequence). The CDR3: CASSWGTGANSGNTIYF. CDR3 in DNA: TGTGCCAGCAGCTGGGGGACAGGGGCTAACTCTGGAAACACCATATATTTT.

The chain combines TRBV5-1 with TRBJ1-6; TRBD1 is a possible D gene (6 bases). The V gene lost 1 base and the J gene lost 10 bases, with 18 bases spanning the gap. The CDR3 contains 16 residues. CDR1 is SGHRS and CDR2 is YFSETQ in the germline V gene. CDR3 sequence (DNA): TGCGCCAGCAGCTTGACCACGGGGGGGCCCGAATCACCCCTCCACTTT. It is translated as CASSLTTGGPESPLHF.

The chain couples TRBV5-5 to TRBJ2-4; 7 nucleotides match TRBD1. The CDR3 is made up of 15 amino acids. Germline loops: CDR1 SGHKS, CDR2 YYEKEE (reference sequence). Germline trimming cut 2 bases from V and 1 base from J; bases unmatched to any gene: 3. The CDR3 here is CASSFLQGAKNIQYF. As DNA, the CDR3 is TGTGCCAGCAGCTTTTTACAGGGGGCCAAAAACATTCAGTACTTC.

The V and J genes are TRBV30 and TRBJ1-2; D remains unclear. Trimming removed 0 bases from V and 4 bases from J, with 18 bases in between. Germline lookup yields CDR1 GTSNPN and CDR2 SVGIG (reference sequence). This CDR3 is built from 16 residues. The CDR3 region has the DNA TGTGCCTGGAGTGTAGGGCGGCCCGACGCCGGCTATGGCTACACCTTC. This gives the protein CAWSVGRPDAGYGYTF.

This chain's CDR3 is CASTKQERYGYTF. In DNA, the CDR3 is TGTGCCAGCACCAAGCAGGAACGATATGGCTACACCTTC. The gene calls are TRBV6-6 and TRBJ1-2, with D unresolved. CDR1 MNHNY and CDR2 SVGAGI come from the germline V gene (reference sequence). The CDR3 runs to 13 residues. Trimming stripped 7 bases from V and 5 bases from J, with 14 bases between.

CDR3 region: CASSLTANKGQSGYTF. In nucleotides, the CDR3 is TGTGCCAGCAGCTTAACGGCTAATAAGGGACAGAGCGGCTACACCTTC. The rearrangement uses TRBV13 and TRBJ1-2; 7 nucleotides match TRBD1. The V and J ends lost 2 bases and 8 bases, in that order; junction bases with no gene match: 14. This CDR3 region has 16 residues. The germline V gene has CDR1 PRHDT and CDR2 FYEKMQ (reference sequence).

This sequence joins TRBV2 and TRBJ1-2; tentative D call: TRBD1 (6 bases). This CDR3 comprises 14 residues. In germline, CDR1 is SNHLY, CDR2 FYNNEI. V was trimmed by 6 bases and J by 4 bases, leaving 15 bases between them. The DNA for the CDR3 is TGTGCCAGCAGGGAACAGGGCGGTAGCTATGGCTACACCTTC. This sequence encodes CASREQGGSYGYTF.

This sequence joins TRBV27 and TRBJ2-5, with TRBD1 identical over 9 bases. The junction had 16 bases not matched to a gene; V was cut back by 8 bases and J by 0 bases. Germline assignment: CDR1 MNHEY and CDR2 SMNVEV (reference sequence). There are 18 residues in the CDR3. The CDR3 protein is CASACLGTGCRYQETQYF. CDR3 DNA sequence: TGTGCCAGCGCTTGTCTGGGGACAGGGTGCAGGTACCAAGAGACCCAGTACTTC.

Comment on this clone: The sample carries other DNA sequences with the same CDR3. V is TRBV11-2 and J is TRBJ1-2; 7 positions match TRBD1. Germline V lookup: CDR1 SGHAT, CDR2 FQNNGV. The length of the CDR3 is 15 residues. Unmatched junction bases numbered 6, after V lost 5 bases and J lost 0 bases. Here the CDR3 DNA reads TGTGCCAGCAGCAGCGGGACAGCTACTAACTATGGCTACACCTTC. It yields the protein CASSSGTATNYGYTF.

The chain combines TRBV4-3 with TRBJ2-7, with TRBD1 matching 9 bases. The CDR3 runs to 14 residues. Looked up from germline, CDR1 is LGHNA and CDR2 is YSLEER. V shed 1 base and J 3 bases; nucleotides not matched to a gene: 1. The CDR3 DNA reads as TGCGCCAGCAGCCAAGCGGACAGGGGCTACGAGCAGTACTTC. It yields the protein CASSQADRGYEQYF.

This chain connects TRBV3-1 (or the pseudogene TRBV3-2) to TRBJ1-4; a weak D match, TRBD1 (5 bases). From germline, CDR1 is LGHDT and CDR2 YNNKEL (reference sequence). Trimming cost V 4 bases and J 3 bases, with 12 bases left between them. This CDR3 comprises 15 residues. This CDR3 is CASSRQDTSNEKLFF. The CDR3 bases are TGTGCCAGCAGCCGCCAGGACACCTCTAATGAAAAACTGTTTTTT.

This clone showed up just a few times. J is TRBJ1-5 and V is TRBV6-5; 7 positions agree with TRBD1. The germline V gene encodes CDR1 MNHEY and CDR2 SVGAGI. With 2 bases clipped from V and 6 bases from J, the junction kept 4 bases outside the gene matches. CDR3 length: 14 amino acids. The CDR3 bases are TGTGCCAGCAGTTACGGAGGGGGCGGTCAGCCCCAGCATTTT. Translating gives CASSYGGGGQPQHF.

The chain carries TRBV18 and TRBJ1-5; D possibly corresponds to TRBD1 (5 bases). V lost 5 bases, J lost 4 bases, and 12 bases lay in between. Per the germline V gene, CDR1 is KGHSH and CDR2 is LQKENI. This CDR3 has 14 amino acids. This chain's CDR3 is CASSYGTVNQPQHF. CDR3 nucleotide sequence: TGTGCCAGCTCATACGGGACGGTGAATCAGCCCCAGCATTTT.

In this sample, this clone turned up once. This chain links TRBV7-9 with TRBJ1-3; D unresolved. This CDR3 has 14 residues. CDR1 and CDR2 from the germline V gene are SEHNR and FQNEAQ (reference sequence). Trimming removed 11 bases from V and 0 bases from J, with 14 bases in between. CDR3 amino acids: CASRPGVSGNTIYF. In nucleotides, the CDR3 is TGTGCCTCCCGACCCGGCGTCTCTGGAAACACCATATATTTT.

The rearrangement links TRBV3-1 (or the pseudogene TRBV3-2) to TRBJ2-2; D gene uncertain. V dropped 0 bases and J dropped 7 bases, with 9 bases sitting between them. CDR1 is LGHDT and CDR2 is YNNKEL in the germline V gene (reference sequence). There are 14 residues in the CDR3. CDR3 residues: CASSQDKIFGELFF. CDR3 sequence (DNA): TGTGCCAGCAGCCAAGACAAGATTTTCGGGGAGCTGTTTTTT.

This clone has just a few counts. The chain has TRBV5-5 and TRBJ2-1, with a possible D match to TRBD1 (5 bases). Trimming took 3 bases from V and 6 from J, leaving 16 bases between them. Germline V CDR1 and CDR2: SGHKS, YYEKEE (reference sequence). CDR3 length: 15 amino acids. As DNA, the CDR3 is TGTGCCAGCAGCTCAAGCGCGCCAAGGGGCAATGAGCAGTTCTTC. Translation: CASSSSAPRGNEQFF.